The text below deals with one T cell receptor beta chain. What it recognizes is unknown. The data derive from a study of early T cells in non-severe SARS-CoV-2 infection. Whole-study context: Sequencing of bulk RNA from unsorted whole blood was done, without chain pairing. Broader study findings: Matching results from VDJdb favored anti-spike CD8 responses, leaving private and CD4 specificities undetected.

The library protocol tagged individual cDNA molecules with unique molecular identifiers. TCRdb reanalysed the 5' RACE reads using MiXCR and keeps one entry per CDR3 protein. The data contain roughly 35,000 distinct CDR3 sequences, about 7% of them singletons. J gave up 7 bases and V 2 bases, and 8 bases lay outside the gene matches. This CDR3 comprises 15 residues. This clonotype originated in an adult who was a healthcare worker with PCR-confirmed SARS-CoV-2 infection or an uninfected control (not recorded which). Sequencing used whole blood. The V call is TRBV12-3 or TRBV12-4, the J call TRBJ1-5; 7 nucleotides agree with TRBD1. CDR3 coding DNA: TGTGCCAGCAGTTTAAGGGGGCAGGGGACCCAGCCCCAGCATTTT. This codes for CASSLRGQGTQPQHF.